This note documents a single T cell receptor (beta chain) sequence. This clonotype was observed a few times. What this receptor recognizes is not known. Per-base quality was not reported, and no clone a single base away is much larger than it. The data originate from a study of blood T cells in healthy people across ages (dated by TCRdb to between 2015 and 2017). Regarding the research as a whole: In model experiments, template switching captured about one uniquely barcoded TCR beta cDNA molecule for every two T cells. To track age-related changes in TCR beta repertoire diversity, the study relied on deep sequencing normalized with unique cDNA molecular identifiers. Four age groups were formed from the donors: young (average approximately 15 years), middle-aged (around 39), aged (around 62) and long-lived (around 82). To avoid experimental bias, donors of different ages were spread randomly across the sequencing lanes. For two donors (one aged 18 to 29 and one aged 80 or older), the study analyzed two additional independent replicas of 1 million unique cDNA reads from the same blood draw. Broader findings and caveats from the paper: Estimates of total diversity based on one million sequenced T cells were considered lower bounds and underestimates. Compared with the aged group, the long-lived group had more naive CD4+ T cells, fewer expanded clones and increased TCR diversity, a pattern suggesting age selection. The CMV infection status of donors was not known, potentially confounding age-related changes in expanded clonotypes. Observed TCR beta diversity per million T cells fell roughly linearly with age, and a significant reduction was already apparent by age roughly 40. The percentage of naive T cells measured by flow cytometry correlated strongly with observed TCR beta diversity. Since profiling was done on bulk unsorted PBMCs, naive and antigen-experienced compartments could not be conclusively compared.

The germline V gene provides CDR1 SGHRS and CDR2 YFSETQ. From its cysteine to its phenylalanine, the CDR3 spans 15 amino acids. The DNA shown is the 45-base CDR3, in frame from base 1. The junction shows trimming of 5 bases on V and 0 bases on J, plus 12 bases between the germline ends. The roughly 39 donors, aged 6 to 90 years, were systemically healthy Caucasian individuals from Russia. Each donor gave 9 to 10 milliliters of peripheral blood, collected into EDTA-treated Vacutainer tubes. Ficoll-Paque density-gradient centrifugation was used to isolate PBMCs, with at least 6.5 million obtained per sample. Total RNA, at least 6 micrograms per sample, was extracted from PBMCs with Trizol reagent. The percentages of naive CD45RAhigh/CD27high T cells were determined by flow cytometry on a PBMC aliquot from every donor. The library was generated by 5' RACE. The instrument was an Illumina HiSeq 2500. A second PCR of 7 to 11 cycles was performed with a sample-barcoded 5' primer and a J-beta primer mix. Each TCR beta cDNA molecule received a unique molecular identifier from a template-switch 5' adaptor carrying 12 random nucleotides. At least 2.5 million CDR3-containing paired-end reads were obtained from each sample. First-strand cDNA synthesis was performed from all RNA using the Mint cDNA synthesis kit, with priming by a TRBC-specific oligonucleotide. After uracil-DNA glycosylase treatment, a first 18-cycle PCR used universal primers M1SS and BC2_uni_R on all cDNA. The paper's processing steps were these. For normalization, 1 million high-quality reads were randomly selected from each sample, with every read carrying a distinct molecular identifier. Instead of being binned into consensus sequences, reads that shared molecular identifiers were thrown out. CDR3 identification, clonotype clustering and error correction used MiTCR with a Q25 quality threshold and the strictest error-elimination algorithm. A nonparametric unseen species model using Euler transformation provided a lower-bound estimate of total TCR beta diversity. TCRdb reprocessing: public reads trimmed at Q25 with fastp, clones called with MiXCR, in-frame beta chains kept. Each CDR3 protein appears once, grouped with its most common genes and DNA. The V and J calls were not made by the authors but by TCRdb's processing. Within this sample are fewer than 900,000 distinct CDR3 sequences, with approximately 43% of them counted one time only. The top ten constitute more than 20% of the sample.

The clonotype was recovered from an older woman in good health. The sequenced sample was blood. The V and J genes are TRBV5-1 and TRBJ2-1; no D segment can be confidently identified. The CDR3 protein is CASRLDSSSYNEQFF. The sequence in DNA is TGCGCCAGCAGGCTTGACTCGAGCTCCTACAATGAGCAGTTCTTC.